Below are 23 T cell receptor beta chains sequenced from a single sample in a study of T cells expressing NK-cell markers. TCRdb reanalyzed the 5' RACE reads and collapses them to one entry per CDR3 protein, without DNA. The sample holds 400,000 to 500,000 distinct CDR3 sequences. The source material was blood T cells: a sorted CD56 or NKG2C T cell subset, CD4+ or CD8+ T cells, or bulk PBMC T cells (not recorded which). These receptors were collected from a woman aged 18 to 75 in good health.

This chain uses TRBV7-9 with TRBJ1-1; with no DNA, the TCRdb D assignment of TRBD1 cannot be verified. This CDR3 has 15 residues. CDR1 is SEHNR, CDR2 FQNEAQ, per germline (reference sequence). The CDR3 spells CASSSDRGLRTEAFF.

V is TRBV5-1 and J is TRBJ2-1; checking the TCRdb D call of TRBD2 is not possible without DNA. From germline, CDR1 is SGHRS and CDR2 YFSETQ. The CDR3 spans 15 residues. This CDR3 reads CASSKAGISYNEQFF.

The rearrangement joins TRBV25-1 to TRBJ2-5; checking the TCRdb D call of TRBD2 is not possible without DNA. The CDR3 runs to 14 residues. Germline CDR1 reads MGHDK; CDR2 reads SYGVNS. The CDR3 here is CASNIAGHQETQYF.

The rearrangement joins TRBV29-1 to TRBJ1-2. Germline V gene sequence: CDR1 SQVTM, CDR2 ANQGSEA. This CDR3 contains 14 residues. CDR3: CSVEGWSLLYGYTF.

J is TRBJ2-7 and V is TRBV29-1. The CDR3 consists of 12 residues. Germline assignment: CDR1 SQVTM and CDR2 ANQGSEA. The CDR3 sequence: CSVGSSSYEQYF.

This chain joins TRBV5-5 and TRBJ2-3; as DNA is missing, the TRBD2 call by TCRdb cannot be tested. The CDR3 runs to 16 residues. Germline CDR1 SGHKS, CDR2 YYEKEE (reference sequence). The CDR3 region is CASSFGLARGVDTQYF.

The chain employs TRBV15 and TRBJ1-2; TCRdb reports TRBD1, a call that lacks DNA to check it against. This CDR3 comprises 16 residues. The V gene's germline CDR1 is LNHNV and CDR2 YYDKDF (reference sequence). This CDR3 is CATSRLQAQGAGGYTF.

This chain joins TRBV29-1 and TRBJ2-1. Germline CDR1 reads SQVTM; CDR2 reads ANQGSEA. The CDR3 has 13 amino acids. CDR3 protein: CSVDSSFDDEQFF.

The gene calls are TRBV15 and TRBJ2-3; TCRdb's D gene call, TRBD2, goes unchecked for lack of DNA. CDR3 length: 16 amino acids. Germline CDR1 and CDR2: LNHNV and YYDKDF (reference sequence). The CDR3 sequence: CATSAGTSGGTDTQYF.

The chain links TRBV19 to TRBJ2-7; lacking DNA, the TRBD1 call made by TCRdb goes unchecked. This CDR3 spans 13 amino acids. Germline CDR1 LNHDA, CDR2 SQIVND (reference sequence). This CDR3 is CASSRQENYEQYF.

The chain recombines TRBV7-9 with TRBJ2-1. Germline loops: CDR1 SEHNR, CDR2 FQNEAQ (reference sequence). This CDR3 has 16 residues. The CDR3 loop reads CASSLARVGFENEQFF.

V and J are TRBV5-5 and TRBJ2-3. Germline loops: CDR1 SGHKS, CDR2 YYEKEE (reference sequence). The CDR3 loop spans 13 amino acids. The CDR3 loop reads CASSRRSLDTQYF.

The V gene is TRBV6-5, the J gene TRBJ2-7; with no DNA, the TCRdb D assignment of TRBD2 cannot be verified. Germline V CDR1 and CDR2: MNHEY, SVGAGI. This CDR3 contains 15 residues. The CDR3 sequence is CASSYIAGSAYEQYF.

The chain recombines TRBV24-1 with TRBJ2-5; TCRdb indicates TRBD1, and absent DNA this call remains unverified. Germline assignment: CDR1 KGHDR and CDR2 SFDVKD. This CDR3 has 15 residues. The CDR3 loop is CATSAASGAGETQYF.

This chain connects TRBV4-1 to TRBJ1-1; TCRdb reports TRBD1, a call that lacks DNA to check it against. Germline loops: CDR1 MGHRA, CDR2 YSYEKL. The CDR3 loop spans 18 amino acids. CDR3 residues: CASSQVGGVRTMNTEAFF.

The rearrangement joins TRBV5-1 to TRBJ2-3; TCRdb reports TRBD2, a call that lacks DNA to check it against. The CDR3 extends over 15 amino acids. CDR1 is SGHRS, CDR2 YFSETQ, per germline. The chain's CDR3 is CASSPLAGITDTQYF.

The chain is built from TRBV20-1 and TRBJ2-4; TCRdb's D gene call, TRBD2, goes unchecked for lack of DNA. Germline lookup yields CDR1 DFQATT and CDR2 SNEGSKA (reference sequence). The CDR3 length is 20 residues. CDR3 region: CSARDPGTSGRRGAKNIQYF.

This sequence joins TRBV20-1 and TRBJ2-3; the D gene TCRdb calls, TRBD1, cannot be checked with no DNA. Germline V gene data show CDR1 as DFQATT and CDR2 as SNEGSKA (reference sequence). The CDR3 totals 14 residues. CDR3 protein: CSVPGGVEADTQYF.

The J gene is TRBJ2-5, the V gene TRBV5-1. The CDR3 spans 15 residues. The germline gives CDR1 SGHRS, CDR2 YFSETQ. CDR3 loop: CASSLGEGYQETQYF.

This chain joins TRBV18 and TRBJ2-1; as DNA is missing, the TRBD2 call by TCRdb cannot be tested. Germline CDR1 reads KGHSH; CDR2 reads LQKENI. CDR3 length: 14 amino acids. The CDR3 region is CASSPLGGPGEQFF.

The rearrangement links TRBV6-5 to TRBJ2-1. CDR1 is MNHEY, CDR2 SVGAGI, per germline. The CDR3 sequence is 15 residues long. CDR3 region: CASSSRVTAYNEQFF.

This rearrangement joins TRBV12-3 or TRBV12-4 to TRBJ1-4; TCRdb calls TRBD1, which cannot be checked without DNA. CDR3 length: 15 residues. This CDR3 is CASRQGQTFNEKLFF.

The rearrangement links TRBV5-6 to TRBJ2-5; without DNA, the TCRdb call of TRBD1 cannot be checked. The CDR3 totals 13 residues. Germline V CDR1 and CDR2: SGHDT, YYEEEE. CDR3 region: CASSGGSQETQYF.